This T cell receptor (beta chain) was identified during a study of T cells in localized non-small cell lung cancer. Study-wide results and limits: Longer survival (overall) was linked to higher T cell density in blood. Adjacent lung exhibited a median of about 57 among the 100 most abundant tumor clones. Investigators sequenced only a single tumor region, leaving heterogeneity possible. Uninvolved neighboring lung showed the greatest T cell clonality, exceeding tumor.

The protocol was immunoSEQ multiplex PCR, while the TCRdb copy is restricted to in-frame clones and leaves out a portion. The profile shows more than 20,000 clones, roughly 88% of them singletons. Germline V gene data show CDR1 as ENHRY and CDR2 as SYGVKD. The CDR3 has 13 amino acids. The V gene lost 2 bases and the J gene lost 4 bases, with 8 bases spanning the gap. As to this clone: Its antigen remains unidentified.

The origin of this receptor is a man aged 40-75 years with stage II lung adenocarcinoma. The V call is TRBV10-3, the J call TRBJ1-2; D might be TRBD1 (6 bases). The sequences come from PBMCs, collected before any cancer treatment. DNA of the CDR3: TGTGCCATCAGTGAGGAGGGGGGCTATGGCTACACCTTC. Its translation: CAISEEGGYGYTF.